These 24 T cell receptor beta chains were sequenced from one sample in a study of CD8 T cells in ankylosing spondylitis. A single record per CDR3 protein comes from TCRdb applying MiXCR to the 5' RACE reads. The sample consists of about 250,000 distinct CDR3 sequences, more than 25% of them appearing once. The sample consisted of blood, either unsorted or a sorted T cell fraction (not recorded which). The receptors here all came from a male donor with ankylosing spondylitis or in good health (not recorded which).

This clonotype was counted between two and nine times. V and J are TRBV7-3 and TRBJ2-2; either TRBD1 or TRBD2 may supply D (6 bases each). CDR1 and CDR2 (germline): SGHTA, FQGTGA. This CDR3 region has 16 residues. The V end lost 1 base, the J end lost 2 bases, and 11 bases lay between the germline ends. CDR3 residues: CASSLIGGPNTGELFF. The CDR3 nucleotides read TGTGCCAGCAGCTTAATCGGGGGCCCTAACACCGGGGAGCTGTTTTTT.

This clonotype showed up just a few times. The genes are TRBV20-1 and TRBJ1-2, with D possibly TRBD1 on 6 matching bases. In germline, CDR1 is DFQATT, CDR2 SNEGSKA (reference sequence). The germline V and J ends were trimmed by 0 bases and 8 bases, with 13 bases remaining between them. The CDR3 is made up of 13 amino acids. CDR3 bases: TGCAGTGCTAGAGATAGGGGGGGAGTAGGCTACACCTTC. It translates to CSARDRGGVGYTF.

V and J are TRBV29-1 and TRBJ2-2, with TRBD1 matching 9 bases. The length of the CDR3 is 18 residues. The germline V gene has CDR1 SQVTM and CDR2 ANQGSEA. The V segment lost 1 base and the J segment 4 bases; nucleotides outside the gene matches: 13. The CDR3 DNA follows: TGCAGCGTTGAAGGCGGACAGGGGACTTCGCGAGGCACCGGGGAGCTGTTTTTT. Its translation is CSVEGGQGTSRGTGELFF.

The chain is built from TRBV15 and TRBJ2-4; D gene unclear. Germline CDR1 is LNHNV and CDR2 is YYDKDF (reference sequence). Trimming shortened V by 3 bases and J by 0 bases, and 15 bases separated the two germline ends. The CDR3 totals 17 residues. The CDR3 here is CATSSTRQRVAKNIQYF. The CDR3, as DNA: TGTGCCACCAGCAGTACCCGGCAGCGAGTAGCCAAAAACATTCAGTACTTC.

The CDR3: CASSESGGPIQETQYF. The CDR3 DNA reads TGCGCCAGCAGTGAGTCTGGGGGCCCCATCCAAGAGACCCAGTACTTC. The chain has TRBV10-2 and TRBJ2-5; a weak D match, TRBD1 (6 bases). The CDR3 is made up of 16 amino acids. The germline V and J ends were trimmed by 0 bases and 1 base, with 12 bases remaining between them. CDR1 and CDR2 (germline): WSHSY, SAAADI.

CDR3 nucleotides: TGTGCCATTGCCGGGACTAGCGCCGGGGAGCTGTTTTTT. Its protein product is CAIAGTSAGELFF. This chain connects TRBV7-9 to TRBJ2-2, with 10 bases aligning to TRBD2. Germline CDR1 reads SEHNR; CDR2 reads FQNEAQ (reference sequence). The CDR3 sequence is 13 residues long. V was pared by 10 bases and J by 6 bases, with 5 bases of the junction left unmatched.

The rearrangement links TRBV3-1 to TRBJ2-1, with 10 nucleotides matching TRBD2. V was clipped by 11 bases and J by 6 bases; unmatched bases: 13. The CDR3 has 15 amino acids. The germline gives CDR1 LGHDT, CDR2 YNNKEL (reference sequence). The CDR3 DNA follows: TGTGCCTCCTCCCAAAGCGGGGGGGCCTCCAATGAGCAGTTCTTC. This sequence encodes CASSQSGGASNEQFF.

This clonotype appeared a few times. This sequence joins TRBV29-1 and TRBJ2-3; TRBD2 matches at 12 bases. The CDR3 sequence is 13 residues long. Germline CDR1 and CDR2: SQVTM and ANQGSEA. J was trimmed by 4 bases and V by 8 bases; bases with no gene match: 4. CDR3 DNA sequence: TGCAGCTTTCGACTAGCGGGGGCAGATACGCAGTATTTT. Translated, it gives CSFRLAGADTQYF.

The sample holds a few counts of this clonotype. This chain connects TRBV29-1 to TRBJ2-7; a weak D match, TRBD1 (6 bases). V lost 4 bases to trimming and J lost 6 bases, with 13 bases between them. Germline values: CDR1 SQVTM, CDR2 ANQGSEA. The CDR3 totals 12 residues. In DNA form, the CDR3 reads TGCAGCGTTGGCGACCAGGGGAGCGAGCAGTACTTC. It translates to CSVGDQGSEQYF.

This clonotype was seen more than once but under ten times. The rearrangement links TRBV12-3 or TRBV12-4 to TRBJ1-1; 8 bases are a match to TRBD1. The CDR3 is 13 residues long. V was clipped by 11 bases and J by 3 bases; unmatched bases: 8. In DNA form, the CDR3 reads TGTGCCGGCAAACAGGGGGTGGACACTGAAGCTTTCTTT. This encodes CAGKQGVDTEAFF.

The chain links TRBV6-5 to TRBJ2-7, with D perhaps matching TRBD1 (5 bases). The CDR3 covers 11 residues. V was shortened by 2 bases and J by 6 bases, with 5 bases between the two germline ends. The germline V gene encodes CDR1 MNHEY and CDR2 SVGAGI. The CDR3 is CASSYGAEQYF. The CDR3 DNA follows: TGTGCCAGCAGTTACGGGGCCGAGCAGTACTTC.

This clonotype has more than one count but fewer than ten. The chain recombines TRBV9 with TRBJ1-3; TRBD1 matches at 8 bases. The CDR3 sequence is 16 residues long. V lost 4 bases to trimming and J lost 1 base; unmatched junction nucleotides: 7. Germline V gives CDR1 SGDLS, CDR2 YYNGEE. The CDR3, as DNA: TGTGCCAGCAGCACGGGACAGGTGACTTCTGGAAACACCATATATTTT. Its translation: CASSTGQVTSGNTIYF.

The table lists this clonotype with a count of one. The chain uses TRBV27 and TRBJ2-2, with a possible D match to TRBD2 (5 bases). The V end lost 2 bases, the J end lost 6 bases, and 7 bases lay between the germline ends. Germline values: CDR1 MNHEY, CDR2 SMNVEV (reference sequence). The CDR3 consists of 13 residues. The DNA for the CDR3 is TGTGCCAGCAGTTTAGGGGAGCCCGGGGAGCTGTTTTTT. Its protein product is CASSLGEPGELFF.

About this clonotype itself: Germline is not matched at one junction end, which may reflect a read error. J is TRBJ2-7 and V is TRBV20-1, with D perhaps TRBD1 (5 bases). CDR3 length: 15 amino acids. The germline gives CDR1 DFQATT, CDR2 SNEGSKA (reference sequence). The DNA of the CDR3 is TGCAGTGCTAGAGATACCCAGGGTGGGTCCTACGACCAGTACTTC. This translates into CSARDTQGGSYDQYF.

The rearrangement links TRBV2 to TRBJ2-5; TRBD2 matches 12 bases. The CDR3 loop spans 17 amino acids. V lost 6 bases, J lost 4 bases, and 12 bases stayed unmatched. The germline CDR1 and CDR2 sequences are SNHLY and FYNNEI. CDR3 loop: CASRGDLGLAGVETQYF. CDR3 DNA sequence: TGTGCCAGCAGGGGGGATTTGGGACTAGCGGGTGTAGAGACCCAGTACTTC.

The chain recombines TRBV5-5 with TRBJ2-3; D not certain. The germline V and J ends were trimmed by 0 bases and 0 bases, with 8 bases remaining between them. The CDR3 covers 15 residues. The germline V gene has CDR1 SGHKS and CDR2 YYEKEE (reference sequence). The CDR3 nucleotides read TGTGCCAGCAGCTTGGTCATAGCCAGCACAGATACGCAGTATTTT. Amino acids: CASSLVIASTDTQYF.

This clonotype occurred a few times. V and J are TRBV7-2 and TRBJ2-5; TRBD1 matches at 8 bases. Germline assignment: CDR1 SGHTA and CDR2 FQGNSA. V shed 5 bases and J 5 bases; nucleotides not matched to a gene: 10. The CDR3 spans 15 residues. Here the CDR3 reads CASSPVAGGMETQYF. In DNA, the CDR3 is TGTGCCAGCAGCCCTGTGGCAGGGGGCATGGAGACCCAGTACTTC. The full variable domain, completed using reference TRBV7-2 and TRBJ2-5, is GAGVSQSPSNKVTEKGKDVELRCDPISGHTALYWYRQSLGQGLEFLIYFQGNSAPDKSGLPSDRFSAERTGGSVSTLTIQRTQQEDSAVYLCASSPVAGGMETQYFGPGTRLLVL.

This chain links TRBV7-2 with TRBJ2-4, with no clear D. Germline CDR1 and CDR2: SGHTA and FQGNSA. V shed 2 bases and J shed 0 bases, with 11 bases lying between them. This CDR3 comprises 16 residues. CDR3: CASSLWVDLAKNIQYF. CDR3 nucleotides: TGTGCCAGCAGCTTATGGGTGGACCTAGCCAAAAACATTCAGTACTTC.

This clonotype was picked up a small number of times. This chain connects TRBV7-8 to TRBJ1-1; D gene unclear. This CDR3 contains 14 residues. V lost 5 bases, J lost 1 base, and 11 bases lay in between. The germline CDR1 and CDR2 sequences are SGHVS and FQNEAQ. CDR3 bases: TGTGCCAGCAGCCTTTCGGCCGAGAACACTGAAGCTTTCTTT. Encoded protein: CASSLSAENTEAFF.

The V call is TRBV20-1, the J call TRBJ2-5, with D perhaps TRBD1 (6 bases). Germline CDR1 reads DFQATT; CDR2 reads SNEGSKA (reference sequence). Between the trimmed V and J ends, which lost 3 bases and 4 bases, there was a span of 9 bases. The length of the CDR3 is 12 residues. The CDR3 loop reads CSARGQAETQYF. In DNA form, the CDR3 reads TGCAGTGCTAGGGGACAAGCAGAGACCCAGTACTTC.

The table lists this clonotype with a few counts. V and J are TRBV11-2 and TRBJ2-3; D call uncertain. Germline lookup yields CDR1 SGHAT and CDR2 FQNNGV. The V and J ends lost 0 bases and 9 bases respectively, with 10 bases between them. The CDR3 spans 13 residues. This CDR3 reads CASSLDSRSTQYF. The CDR3 bases are TGTGCCAGCAGCTTAGATAGCCGGAGCACGCAGTATTTT.

The rearrangement uses TRBV29-1 and TRBJ2-3; D remains unclear. In germline, CDR1 is SQVTM, CDR2 ANQGSEA. The CDR3 length is 12 residues. The ends were cut back, 7 bases at V and 4 bases at J, with 12 bases in the middle. Here the CDR3 DNA reads TGCAGCGAGGCAGAAGGCTCAGATACGCAGTATTTT. As protein: CSEAEGSDTQYF.

This clonotype was detected a few times. The chain joins TRBV30 to TRBJ1-2; D not resolved. Germline assignment: CDR1 GTSNPN and CDR2 SVGIG (reference sequence). V was pared by 0 bases and J by 1 base, with 12 bases between. The CDR3 totals 15 residues. The CDR3 nucleotides are TGTGCCTGGAGTGTCCTACACGGACGTAACTATGGCTACACCTTC. Protein: CAWSVLHGRNYGYTF.

The chain has TRBV24-1 and TRBJ2-5, with TRBD1 matching 7 bases. There are 17 residues in the CDR3. Germline V lookup: CDR1 KGHDR, CDR2 SFDVKD. V lost 2 bases, J lost 4 bases, and 12 bases stayed unmatched. CDR3 loop: CATSDWGRGPGSETQYF. CDR3 nucleotides: TGTGCCACCAGTGATTGGGGAAGGGGGCCGGGTTCAGAGACCCAGTACTTC.